Sequencing of this T cell receptor beta chain was carried out in a study of blood T cell repertoires in COVID-19. Sequencing was performed with immunoSEQ multiplex PCR; in TCRdb, only in-frame clones are kept and a portion is missing. The sample carries 130,000 to 150,000 clones, approximately 90% recorded once. The CDR3 spans 19 residues. Germline assignment: CDR1 SGHDT and CDR2 YYEEEE. The junction had 11 bases not matched to a gene; V was cut back by 2 bases and J by 0 bases. The specimen sequenced was peripheral blood. The receptor's source is a woman aged 50 to 65 with acute or convalescent COVID-19. The chain combines TRBV5-6 with TRBJ2-6; 7 nucleotides align to TRBD1. CDR3 in amino acids: CASSFGHRGLDSGANVLTF. The CDR3 DNA sequence: TGTGCCAGCAGCTTTGGGCACAGGGGCCTAGACTCTGGGGCCAACGTCCTGACTTTC.